This T cell receptor (beta chain) was sequenced in a study of cytomegalovirus exposure and HLA in healthy donors. Points on this clone: Its specificity is not known.

The study, taken as a whole, reports: The analysis excluded some indistinguishable V segments, including TRBV6-2 and TRBV6-3. HLA allele associations emerged for around 16,000 TCR beta sequences in a later analysis, at 0.05 false discovery rate.

Per the germline V gene, CDR1 is WSHSY and CDR2 is SAAADI. With 5 bases removed from V and 4 bases from J, the gap between germline ends came to 8 bases. The CDR3 consists of 13 residues. 13 Jbeta primers and 60 Vbeta primers were used for the PCR. In the original processing: In a later analysis, the count reached 74 million or so unique TCR beta chains, with 10 million to 14 million shared. Clones were read by immunoSEQ multiplex PCR, and TCRdb kept only the in-frame ones, dropping some. That table gives V, J and clone size, and the DNA gave D and trimming. There are roughly 100,000 clones in the sample; more than 65% occur only once, and 10% lies in the top ten.

This chain links TRBV10-2 with TRBJ2-2, with D possibly being TRBD2 (5 bases). The source material was PBMCs. The TCR sequence derives from a human donor in good health. The CDR3 sequence: CASSRESTGELFF. The CDR3 DNA follows: TGCGCCAGCAGTAGGGAGAGCACCGGGGAGCTGTTTTTT.